This T cell receptor (beta chain) was identified during a study of PD-1 blockade in classical Hodgkin lymphoma. Clones were sequenced by immunoSEQ multiplex PCR, and TCRdb holds only the in-frame ones, with some missing. The sample yields around 34,000 clones, approximately 92% seen once. After autologous stem cell transplantation all patients relapsed, and prior brentuximab vedotin exposure differed between cohorts. Magnetic depletion of unwanted cells isolated CD4+ T cells from thawed PBMCs. V shed 5 bases and J 2 bases; nucleotides not matched to a gene: 4. The length of the CDR3 is 16 residues. Germline loops: CDR1 MDHEN, CDR2 SYDVKM.

This receptor was obtained from a human donor with classical Hodgkin lymphoma. This specimen consisted of CD4+ T cells from blood, obtained at baseline. The gene calls are TRBV28 and TRBJ2-1, with 12 bases identical to TRBD2. The CDR3, as DNA: TGTGCCAGCAGTATAACTAGCGGGAGGCCCTACAATGAGCAGTTCTTC. It translates to CASSITSGRPYNEQFF.